The rows below give T cell receptor beta chains drawn from one sample of a study of T cells in Graves' hyperthyroidism and ophthalmopathy. Each CDR3 protein is one row after TCRdb ran MiXCR on the multiplex PCR reads. The sample lists around 300,000 distinct CDR3 sequences; about 15% were seen once. Material: blood. Receptor source: a woman aged 25 to 45 with Graves' hyperthyroidism. Both conserved end residues are trimmed from each CDR3. Not every row has a clone size; where given, it reads once, few, many or a size class.

abundance: few; v_gene: TRBV7-9; j_gene: TRBJ2-1; CDR3aa: ASSRIRDRGFGEQF
abundance: NA; v_gene: TRBV6-2/TRBV6-3; j_gene: TRBJ2-3; CDR3aa: ASSYVGGEDTQY
abundance: few; v_gene: TRBV2; j_gene: TRBJ1-3; CDR3aa: ASSEVQGSGNTIY
abundance: few; v_gene: TRBV30; j_gene: TRBJ1-1; CDR3aa: AWSVTGSAEAF
abundance: few; v_gene: TRBV30; j_gene: TRBJ1-5; CDR3aa: AWARGVLGRGGNQPQH
abundance: few; v_gene: TRBV6-2/TRBV6-3; j_gene: TRBJ2-3; CDR3aa: ASTYDGGTDTQY
abundance: many; v_gene: TRBV3-1; j_gene: TRBJ1-5; CDR3aa: ASSQDLGNQPQH
abundance: many; v_gene: TRBV12-3/TRBV12-4; j_gene: TRBJ1-1; CDR3aa: ASSLGGGMNTEAF
abundance: many; v_gene: TRBV11-2; j_gene: TRBJ2-1; CDR3aa: ASSFGSAGYNEQF
abundance: NA; v_gene: TRBV14; j_gene: TRBJ2-5; CDR3aa: ASSQGWVLETQY
abundance: many; v_gene: TRBV7-2; j_gene: TRBJ2-4; CDR3aa: ASSLPGRGNIQY
abundance: NA; v_gene: TRBV4-2; j_gene: TRBJ1-2; CDR3aa: ASSQRQEGNYGYT
abundance: many; v_gene: TRBV6-1; j_gene: TRBJ2-7; CDR3aa: ASSVALGNFEQY
abundance: many; v_gene: TRBV7-9; j_gene: TRBJ2-3; CDR3aa: ASSHLIGSGSEDTQY
abundance: many; v_gene: TRBV6-1; j_gene: TRBJ2-4; CDR3aa: ASSSYSGSLVILAKNIQY
abundance: few; v_gene: TRBV20-1; j_gene: TRBJ1-5; CDR3aa: SATRIGNQPQH